Each of the 15 T cell receptor beta chains below was sequenced from the same sample in a study of Ad26.COV2.S vaccination and SARS-CoV-2 variants. Clones were sequenced by immunoSEQ multiplex PCR, and TCRdb holds only the in-frame ones, with some missing. This table holds 400,000 to 450,000 clones, 90% found once. Treatment given: around 19 received Ad26.COV2.S at low or high dose, single or two shots; about 5 received placebo; per-sample allocation not given. Sampling was done on day 63 after the first vaccine or placebo injection. The sample consisted of peripheral blood, taken in a trial of Ad26.COV2.S vaccine versus placebo. The receptor source for this set is a person aged 18 to 59 who received the Ad26.COV2.S COVID-19 vaccine or a placebo.

V usage is TRBV19 and J usage is TRBJ2-5; TRBD2 aligns across 15 bases. The trim removed 3 bases at V and 7 bases at J, leaving 3 bases unmatched. Germline V gene data show CDR1 as LNHDA and CDR2 as SQIVND (reference sequence). CDR3 length: 15 amino acids. The CDR3 bases are TGTGCCAGTAGTATGGGGGGACTAGCGGGAGGGACCCAGTACTTC. Protein: CASSMGGLAGGTQYF.

The chain carries TRBV5-6 and TRBJ2-5, with 11 bases aligning to TRBD2. The germline V gene encodes CDR1 SGHDT and CDR2 YYEEEE. CDR3 length equals 16 residues. The V segment lost 1 base and the J segment 5 bases; nucleotides outside the gene matches: 7. The CDR3 nucleotides are TGTGCCAGCAGCTTGCTGGCTAGCGGGAGGAGGGAGACCCAGTACTTC. Its protein product is CASSLLASGRRETQYF.

The gene calls are TRBV5-1 and TRBJ2-7, with 7 positions matching TRBD2. Germline loops: CDR1 SGHRS, CDR2 YFSETQ. CDR3 length: 16 residues. Germline trimming cut 6 bases from V and 3 bases from J; bases unmatched to any gene: 15. CDR3: CASTEAAGAMSYEQYF. The CDR3 nucleotides are TGCGCCAGCACCGAGGCGGCGGGAGCTATGAGCTACGAGCAGTACTTC.

This chain uses TRBV9 with TRBJ2-7; no firm D call. The CDR3 loop spans 13 amino acids. V lost 3 bases, J lost 1 base, and 8 bases lay in between. The V gene's germline CDR1 is SGDLS and CDR2 YYNGEE. CDR3 DNA: TGTGCCAGCAGCGGAGACGGTTCCTACGAGCAGTACTTC. Translating gives CASSGDGSYEQYF.

This chain connects TRBV27 to TRBJ2-1; D unclear. The CDR3 length is 14 residues. Deletions cut 5 bases from V and 2 bases from J, with 10 bases between. The germline V gene encodes CDR1 MNHEY and CDR2 SMNVEV (reference sequence). CDR3 DNA sequence: TGTGCCAGCAGTGAAGTGGGTCCCTACAATGAGCAGTTCTTC. Amino acid sequence: CASSEVGPYNEQFF.

The J gene is TRBJ2-7, the V gene TRBV7-2, with D unclear. The CDR3 has 11 residues. The V and J ends lost 7 bases and 3 bases respectively, with 7 bases between them. CDR1 and CDR2 from the germline V gene are SGHTA and FQGNSA. The CDR3, as DNA: TGTGCCAGCACTTTGGGCTACGAGCAGTACTTC. This gives the protein CASTLGYEQYF.

This clone occurred once. This chain links TRBV5-1 with TRBJ2-7, with D maybe TRBD1 (6 bases). The CDR3 is 15 residues long. V lost 0 bases and J 2 bases, leaving 12 bases between the germline ends. Germline lookup yields CDR1 SGHRS and CDR2 YFSETQ. The CDR3 is CASSLDGTTPYEQYF. The CDR3 DNA is TGCGCCAGCAGCTTGGATGGGACAACGCCCTACGAGCAGTACTTC. Together with reference TRBV5-1 and TRBJ2-7, the CDR3 gives the full variable domain: KAGVTQTPRYLIKTRGQQVTLSCSPISGHRSVSWYQQTPGQGLQFLFEYFSETQRNKGNFPGRFSGRQFSNSRSEMNVSTLELGDSALYLCASSLDGTTPYEQYFGPGTRLTVT.

This clone was counted only a few times. The chain carries TRBV4-1 and TRBJ2-7; D is undetermined. This CDR3 is built from 14 residues. Germline V CDR1 and CDR2: MGHRA, YSYEKL. V was shortened by 3 bases and J by 2 bases, with 11 bases between the two germline ends. Here the CDR3 DNA reads TGCGCCAGCAGCCAGGTTGAAAATACCTACGAGCAGTACTTC. This encodes CASSQVENTYEQYF.

The chain joins TRBV2 to TRBJ1-5; unclear D gene. Between the trimmed V and J ends, which lost 1 base and 7 bases, there was a span of 5 bases. Germline CDR1 SNHLY, CDR2 FYNNEI. The CDR3 extends over 12 amino acids. The CDR3 nucleotides read TGTGCCAGCAGTGAAGGGGAGCAGCCCCAGCATTTT. Its protein is CASSEGEQPQHF.

The chain couples TRBV5-4 to TRBJ2-1; D perhaps matches TRBD2 (5 bases). CDR3 size: 16 residues. The V end was cut by 4 bases, the J end by 5 bases, with 19 bases between. CDR1 is SGHNT and CDR2 is YYREEE in the germline V gene (reference sequence). CDR3 nucleotides: TGTGCCAGCAGCCCACCCAACGCGGGCTTGGACAATGAGCAGTTCTTC. Its translation is CASSPPNAGLDNEQFF.

This clone occurred once. The rearrangement links TRBV15 to TRBJ2-1, with D perhaps matching TRBD1 (6 bases). Trimming removed 7 bases at V and 2 bases at J, with 12 bases between. CDR3 length: 14 residues. Germline assignment: CDR1 LNHNV and CDR2 YYDKDF (reference sequence). The CDR3 here is CATTLGQPYNEQFF. The CDR3 DNA sequence: TGTGCCACCACGTTAGGACAGCCCTACAATGAGCAGTTCTTC.

The chain has TRBV27 and TRBJ2-7, with 9 bases aligning to TRBD1. CDR1 and CDR2 from the germline V gene are MNHEY and SMNVEV (reference sequence). The CDR3 length is 17 residues. V lost 2 bases and J lost 7; bases outside the gene matches: 15. Here the CDR3 reads CASSLKGSGTGLGEQYF. The CDR3 region has the DNA TGTGCCAGCAGTTTAAAAGGATCCGGGACAGGGCTTGGAGAGCAGTACTTC.

The gene calls are TRBV9 and TRBJ2-1, with D perhaps assigned TRBD1 or TRBD2 (5 bases each). Trimming took 4 bases from V and 10 from J, leaving 15 bases between them. Germline CDR1 is SGDLS and CDR2 is YYNGEE. The CDR3 runs to 13 residues. Here the CDR3 reads CASSPRDLREQFF. DNA for the CDR3: TGTGCCAGCAGCCCAAGGGACCTCCGGGAGCAGTTCTTC.

The CDR3 coding sequence is TGTGCCAGCAGGTACCGGGACGGTAGCTCCTACGAGCAGTACTTC. This sequence encodes CASRYRDGSSYEQYF. V and J are TRBV6-6 and TRBJ2-7; D tentatively reads TRBD1 or TRBD2 (5 bases each). CDR3 length: 15 residues. From germline, CDR1 is MNHNY and CDR2 SVGAGI (reference sequence). V was trimmed by 6 bases and J by 0 bases, leaving 15 bases between them.

The gene calls are TRBV7-9 and TRBJ2-1, with D possibly being TRBD2 (5 bases). The CDR3 length is 13 residues. The ends were cut back, 1 base at V and 9 bases at J, with 10 bases in the middle. CDR1 SEHNR and CDR2 FQNEAQ come from the germline V gene (reference sequence). The CDR3 reads CASSLVSGFEQFF. Written as DNA, the CDR3 is TGTGCCAGCAGCTTAGTTTCGGGGTTTGAGCAGTTCTTC.